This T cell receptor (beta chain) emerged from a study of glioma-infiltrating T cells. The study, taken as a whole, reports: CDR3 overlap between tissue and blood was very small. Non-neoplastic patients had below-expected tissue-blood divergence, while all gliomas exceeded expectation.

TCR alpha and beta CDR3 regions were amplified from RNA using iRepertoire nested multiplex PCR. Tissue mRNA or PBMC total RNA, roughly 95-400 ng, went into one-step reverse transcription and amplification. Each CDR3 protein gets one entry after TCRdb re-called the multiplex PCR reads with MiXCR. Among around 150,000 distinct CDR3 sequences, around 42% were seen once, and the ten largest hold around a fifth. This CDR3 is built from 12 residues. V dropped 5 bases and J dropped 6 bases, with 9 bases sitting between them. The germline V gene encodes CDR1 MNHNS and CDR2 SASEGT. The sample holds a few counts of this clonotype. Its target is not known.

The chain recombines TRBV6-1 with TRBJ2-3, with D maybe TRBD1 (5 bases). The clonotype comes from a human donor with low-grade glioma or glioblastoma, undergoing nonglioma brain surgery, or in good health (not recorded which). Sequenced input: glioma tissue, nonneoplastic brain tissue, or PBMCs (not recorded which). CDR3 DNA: TGTGCCAGCAGTCCGACAGAGGATACGCAGTATTTT. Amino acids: CASSPTEDTQYF.